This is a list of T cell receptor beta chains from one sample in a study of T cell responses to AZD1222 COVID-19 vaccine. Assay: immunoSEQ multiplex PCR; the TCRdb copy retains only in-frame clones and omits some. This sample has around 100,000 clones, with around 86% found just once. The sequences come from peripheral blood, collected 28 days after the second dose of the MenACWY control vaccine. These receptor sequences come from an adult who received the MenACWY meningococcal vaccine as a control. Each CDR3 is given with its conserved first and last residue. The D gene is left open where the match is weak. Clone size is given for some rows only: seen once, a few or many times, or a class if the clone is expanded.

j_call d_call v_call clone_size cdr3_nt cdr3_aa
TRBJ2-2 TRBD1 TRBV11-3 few TGTGCCAGCAGCCAGAGACAGGGGGCGAACACCGGGGAGCTGTTTTTT CASSQRQGANTGELFF
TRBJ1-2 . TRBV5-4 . TGTGCCAGCAGCTTGGATCGACAGGAGTATGGCTACACCTTC CASSLDRQEYGYTF
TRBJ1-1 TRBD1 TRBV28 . TGTGCCAGCAGTTTACCTCGACAGGGGCGGAGGAACACTGAAGCTTTCTTT CASSLPRQGRRNTEAFF
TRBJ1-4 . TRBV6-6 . TGTGCCAGCAGTTACCAAGAACATCCTAATGAAAAACTGTTTTTT CASSYQEHPNEKLFF
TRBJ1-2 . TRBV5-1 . TGCGCCAGCAGCTTGGGGGGGCGATACTATGGCTACACCTTC CASSLGGRYYGYTF
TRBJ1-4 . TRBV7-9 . TGTGCCAGCAGCCCTTGGACTGCTAGTGAAAAACTGTTTTTT CASSPWTASEKLFF
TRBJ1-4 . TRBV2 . TGTGCCAGCACCAACCCGGGAACCAAGGAAAAACTGTTTTTT CASTNPGTKEKLFF
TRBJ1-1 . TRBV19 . TGTGCCAGTAGTATGAGAGCTAACACTGAAGCTTTCTTT CASSMRANTEAFF
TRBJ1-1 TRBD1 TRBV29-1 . TGCAGCGTTTGGACAGGGTGGCACACTGAAGCTTTCTTT CSVWTGWHTEAFF
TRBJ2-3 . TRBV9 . TGTGCCAGCAGCGCAACCGGGACACCTAGCACAGATACGCAGTATTTT CASSATGTPSTDTQYF
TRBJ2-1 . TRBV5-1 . TGCGCCAGCAGCCTAAGCTGGACGGGGAGCTCCTACAATGAGCAGTTCTTC CASSLSWTGSSYNEQFF
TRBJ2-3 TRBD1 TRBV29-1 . TGCAGCTCGGGCCAGGGGGCGGTAGATACGCAGTATTTT CSSGQGAVDTQYF
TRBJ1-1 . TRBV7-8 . TGTGCCAGCAGCAGCTATAAGAACACTGAAGCTTTCTTT CASSSYKNTEAFF
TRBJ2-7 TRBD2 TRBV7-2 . TGTGCCAGCAGCTTCGGGGGGGGTGGTGGCGAGCAGTACTTC CASSFGGGGGEQYF
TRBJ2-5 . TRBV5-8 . TGTGCCAGCAGCTTGGGTCGGCAGGCGCTTTTCGAGACCCAGTACTTC CASSLGRQALFETQYF
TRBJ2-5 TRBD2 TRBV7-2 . TGTGCCAGCAGCTTAGGACTAGCGGTGGGCCAAGAGACCCAGTACTTC CASSLGLAVGQETQYF
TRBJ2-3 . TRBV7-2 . TGTGCCAGCAGCTGGGGCTCAACTGGAGATACGCAGTATTTT CASSWGSTGDTQYF
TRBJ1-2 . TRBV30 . TGTGCCTGGAGAAGGGGCGGCTACACCTTC CAWRRGGYTF
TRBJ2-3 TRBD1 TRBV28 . TGTGCCAGCAATCCCCCCGGCAGGGGGCAAGATACGCAGTATTTT CASNPPGRGQDTQYF
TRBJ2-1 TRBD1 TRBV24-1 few TGTGCCACCAGTGAGGGACAGGGTAGCAATGAGCAGTTCTTC CATSEGQGSNEQFF
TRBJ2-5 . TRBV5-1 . TGCGCCAGCAGCTTGGATGTGGTCCAAGAGACCCAGTACTTC CASSLDVVQETQYF
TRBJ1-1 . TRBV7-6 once TGTGCCAGCAGCTTAGATCAGAACACTGAAGCTTTCTTT CASSLDQNTEAFF
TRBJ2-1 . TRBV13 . TGTGCCAGCAGCTACAGGGATCCCTACAATGAGCAGTTCTTC CASSYRDPYNEQFF
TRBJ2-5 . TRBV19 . TGTGCCAGTAGTGTCCAAAAGGGCTACCAAGAGACCCAGTACTTC CASSVQKGYQETQYF
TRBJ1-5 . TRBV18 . TGTGCCAGCTCACCTACAGGGAACGGCCAGCCCCAGCATTTT CASSPTGNGQPQHF
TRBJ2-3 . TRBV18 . TGTGCCAGCTCATCTGGGACGAGCACAGATACGCAGTATTTT CASSSGTSTDTQYF
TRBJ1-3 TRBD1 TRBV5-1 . TGCGCCAGCAGCTCCGGGACAGCCGGAAACACCATATATTTT CASSSGTAGNTIYF